A single sample is the source of the 21 T cell receptor beta chains below, sequenced in a study of T cells in Graves' hyperthyroidism and ophthalmopathy. Researchers amplified the TCR beta CDR3 regions from RNA transcripts. First-round RT-PCR with HTBI primers amplified the TCR CDR3 region. TCRdb processed the multiplex PCR reads anew with MiXCR; each CDR3 protein has one entry. The sample yields approximately 570,000 distinct CDR3 sequences, just under 20% seen once. The sample consisted of blood. The receptors shown here come from a man aged 35 to 55 with Graves' ophthalmopathy.

CDR3 region: CASSLGGTGASYEQYF. CDR3 DNA sequence: TGTGCCAGCAGCTTAGGGGGGACGGGAGCCTCCTACGAGCAGTACTTC. The chain recombines TRBV7-8 with TRBJ2-7; TRBD2 might be the D (6 bases). With 1 base removed from V and 0 bases from J, the gap between germline ends came to 13 bases. The V gene's germline CDR1 is SGHVS and CDR2 FQNEAQ. The CDR3 totals 16 residues.

This clonotype occurred a few times. The chain carries TRBV19 and TRBJ2-1; 12 bases line up with TRBD2. Germline loops: CDR1 LNHDA, CDR2 SQIVND (reference sequence). V dropped 5 bases and J dropped 5; count of bases not matched to a gene: 7. The CDR3 runs 16 residues. CDR3: CASSSGLAGTHNEQFF. The CDR3 nucleotides are TGTGCCAGTAGTTCGGGACTAGCGGGCACCCACAATGAGCAGTTCTTC.

V gene TRBV9 combines with J gene TRBJ2-7, with a weak D call TRBD2 (6 bases). Germline CDR1 and CDR2: SGDLS and YYNGEE. The CDR3 sequence is 15 residues long. V lost 0 bases, J lost 5 bases, and 15 bases lay in between. DNA for the CDR3: TGTGCCAGCAGCGTAGGAGACCTAGCGAGGGACGAGCAGTACTTC. This translates into CASSVGDLARDEQYF.

The chain joins TRBV30 to TRBJ2-3; possibly TRBD2 for D (7 bases). With 3 bases removed from V and 11 bases from J, the gap between germline ends came to 15 bases. The CDR3 consists of 12 residues. CDR1 is GTSNPN and CDR2 is SVGIG in the germline V gene (reference sequence). The CDR3, as DNA: TGTGCCTGGAGCGACGGGGGGCTTAGGCAGTATTTT. As protein: CAWSDGGLRQYF.

The chain is built from TRBV5-1 and TRBJ2-3, with D possibly being TRBD1 (5 bases). Trimming took off 4 bases at V and 6 bases at J, with 9 bases between the two ends. From germline, CDR1 is SGHRS and CDR2 YFSETQ. The CDR3 length is 12 residues. The CDR3, as DNA: TGCGCCAGCAGCGGGGCAGGCGATACGCAGTATTTT. It translates to CASSGAGDTQYF.

This clonotype was seen a few times. CDR3 in amino acids: CSARDRPYEQYF. Here the CDR3 DNA reads TGCAGTGCTAGGGACAGACCCTACGAGCAGTACTTC. This rearrangement joins TRBV20-1 to TRBJ2-7; weak D call: TRBD1 (6 bases). CDR1 DFQATT and CDR2 SNEGSKA come from the germline V gene (reference sequence). V was clipped by 3 bases and J by 2 bases, with 8 bases between them. This CDR3 has 12 residues.

This clonotype was seen a handful of times. Here the CDR3 DNA reads TGTGCCAGCAGTGAAGATGGTAGCACAGATACGCAGTATTTT. Translated, it gives CASSEDGSTDTQYF. The chain joins TRBV2 to TRBJ2-3, with unresolved D. The V end was cut by 1 base, the J end by 0 bases, with 5 bases between. Germline V gene data show CDR1 as SNHLY and CDR2 as FYNNEI. CDR3 length: 14 amino acids.

This clonotype was seen more than once but under ten times. The chain has TRBV3-1 and TRBJ2-7, with TRBD2 matching 9 bases. The CDR3 has 14 amino acids. V was clipped by 4 bases and J by 2 bases; unmatched bases: 3. Germline V lookup: CDR1 LGHDT, CDR2 YNNKEL (reference sequence). This CDR3 reads CASSPGGGAYEQYF. For the CDR3, the DNA is TGTGCCAGCAGCCCCGGCGGGGGGGCCTACGAGCAGTACTTC.

The chain uses TRBV11-1 and TRBJ2-3; possible D gene TRBD2, 5 bases. CDR3 length: 13 residues. Germline V gene data show CDR1 as SGHAT and CDR2 as FQDESV (reference sequence). Trimming took 8 bases from V and 0 from J, leaving 9 bases between them. CDR3 residues: CASGRTSTDTQYF. The CDR3 nucleotides read TGTGCCAGCGGACGGACTAGCACAGATACGCAGTATTTT.

The chain couples TRBV4-1 to TRBJ1-3; D is ambiguous. The CDR3 extends over 16 amino acids. Trimming pared 0 bases from V and 0 bases from J, leaving 9 bases between. Germline loops: CDR1 MGHRA, CDR2 YSYEKL. DNA of the CDR3: TGCGCCAGCAGCCAAGAGATCCAGTTCTCTGGAAACACCATATATTTT. Residues: CASSQEIQFSGNTIYF.

This chain joins TRBV9 and TRBJ2-6, with 8 bases aligning to TRBD2. The CDR3 has 21 residues. V shed 2 bases, J shed 0 bases, and the junction held 16 bases outside the gene matches. Germline lookup yields CDR1 SGDLS and CDR2 YYNGEE. CDR3 in DNA: TGTGCCAGCAGCGTCAGGCCCGTGCTCGGGGGGGTTGGCTCTGGGGCCAACGTCCTGACTTTC. This codes for CASSVRPVLGGVGSGANVLTF.

This clonotype showed up just a few times. The chain recombines TRBV5-1 with TRBJ2-7, with D tentatively TRBD2 (5 bases). Germline loops: CDR1 SGHRS, CDR2 YFSETQ. CDR3 length: 12 amino acids. V shed 9 bases and J shed 9 bases, with 19 bases lying between them. The CDR3, as DNA: TGCGCCACCTCGATCGAGGGCGGGCGGCAGTACTTC. Its translation is CATSIEGGRQYF.

This clonotype was counted a few times. This rearrangement joins TRBV20-1 to TRBJ1-6; 10 nucleotides line up with TRBD1. V lost 3 bases to trimming and J lost 2 bases; unmatched junction nucleotides: 16. This CDR3 comprises 20 residues. Looked up from germline, CDR1 is DFQATT and CDR2 is SNEGSKA (reference sequence). CDR3 sequence: CSASGPGGTGDVPYNSPLHF. DNA of the CDR3: TGCAGTGCTAGCGGACCCGGGGGGACAGGGGACGTGCCCTATAATTCACCCCTCCACTTT.

Comment on this clonotype: A much larger clone sits a single nucleotide away, making a read error possible. The CDR3 ends on some other residue instead of the conserved phenylalanine or tryptophan, so this is likely a read error. This chain connects TRBV7-9 to TRBJ2-7; D is perhaps TRBD1 or TRBD2 (5 bases each). Trimming stripped 5 bases from V and 6 bases from J, with 14 bases between. This CDR3 contains 13 residues. The germline V gene encodes CDR1 SEHNR and CDR2 FQNEAQ (reference sequence). CDR3 sequence (DNA): TGTGCCAGCAGCCCTATGCGAGGGGTCGAGCAGTACCTC. The encoded protein is CASSPMRGVEQYL.

The rearrangement joins TRBV5-1 to TRBJ2-1; tentatively, D is TRBD1 (6 bases). The V and J ends lost 2 bases and 0 bases respectively, with 9 bases between them. The CDR3 consists of 15 residues. Germline CDR1 is SGHRS and CDR2 is YFSETQ. This CDR3 is CASSFQGYSYNEQFF. The CDR3, as DNA: TGCGCCAGCAGCTTTCAGGGGTACTCCTACAATGAGCAGTTCTTC.

Note on this clonotype: A clone one base away is much larger, so this may be a read error. V usage is TRBV11-2 and J usage is TRBJ2-3, with D tentatively TRBD2 (6 bases). The CDR3 spans 13 residues. Per germline, CDR1 SGHAT and CDR2 FQNNGV. Between the trimmed V and J ends, which lost 3 bases and 5 bases, there was a span of 9 bases. DNA for the CDR3: TGTGCCAGCAGCTTGAGGGGAGGAGATACGCAGTATTTT. Protein: CASSLRGGDTQYF.

In its sample, this clonotype was seen a few times. The rearrangement links TRBV10-2 to TRBJ1-5; possibly TRBD1 for D (5 bases). Germline CDR1 is WSHSY and CDR2 is SAAADI. This CDR3 has 15 residues. The germline V and J ends were trimmed by 0 bases and 3 bases, with 9 bases remaining between them. The CDR3 region has the DNA TGCGCCAGCAGTGAGTCCGGGGGAATCAATCAGCCCCAGCATTTT. Translated, it gives CASSESGGINQPQHF.

The chain carries TRBV28 and TRBJ1-5, with TRBD1 matching over 7 bases. V lost 7 bases to trimming and J lost 3 bases; unmatched junction nucleotides: 9. This CDR3 has 15 amino acids. Germline V CDR1 and CDR2: MDHEN, SYDVKM. In DNA form, the CDR3 reads TGTGCCAGCACCTCGGGACAGTTTTTCAATCAGCCCCAGCATTTT. Translation gives CASTSGQFFNQPQHF.

With regard to this clonotype: This clone may be a read error of a much larger clone one base away. The rearrangement uses TRBV27 and TRBJ2-1; 9 bases are shared with TRBD2. V shed 7 bases and J 9 bases; nucleotides not matched to a gene: 10. The CDR3 is 14 residues long. Germline CDR1 MNHEY, CDR2 SMNVEV (reference sequence). The CDR3 nucleotides are TGTGCCAGCACCACCTCGAGCGGGAGGTTTGAGCAGTTCTTC. Its protein is CASTTSSGRFEQFF.

This chain links TRBV7-2 with TRBJ2-3, with a weak D call TRBD1 (6 bases). V was shortened by 4 bases and J by 14 bases, with 16 bases between the two germline ends. The CDR3 runs to 12 residues. Germline CDR1 reads SGHTA; CDR2 reads FQGNSA. CDR3 DNA: TGTGCCAGCAGCTCGTCACAGGGTATAAGGTATTTT. Its translation: CASSSSQGIRYF.

The chain carries TRBV6-1 and TRBJ2-1; maybe TRBD2 (6 bases). This CDR3 is built from 16 residues. The germline CDR1 and CDR2 sequences are MNHNS and SASEGT. V was trimmed by 5 bases and J by 4 bases, leaving 18 bases between them. The CDR3 spells CASSFRDFRGYNEQFF. The CDR3 DNA reads TGTGCCAGCAGTTTTCGGGACTTCCGGGGGTACAATGAGCAGTTCTTC.